This T cell receptor (beta chain) is from a study of blood T cells in healthy people across ages. The study's findings and limits: Older age went with lower TCR beta diversity per million T cells, in a roughly linear way.

The second PCR ran about 6 to 12 cycles with a sample-barcoded 5' primer and J-beta primers. Each CDR3 protein is one row after TCRdb ran MiXCR on the 5' RACE reads. Of 540,000 or so distinct CDR3 sequences listed, 25% to 30% were seen once; the top ten hold approximately 17%. Of note for this clonotype: As yet, its antigen is unknown.

There were at least 5 micrograms of total RNA extracted from every sample. The TCR comes from a woman in her sixties or seventies in good health. Sequenced input: blood.

Written as DNA, the CDR3 is TGCGCCAGCAGCGCCTCCGGGACAGGGGCAGAGACCCAGTACTTC. It translates to CASSASGTGAETQYF. J is TRBJ2-5 and V is TRBV5-1, with 10 nucleotides matching TRBD1. This CDR3 is built from 15 residues. CDR1 is SGHRS and CDR2 is YFSETQ in the germline V gene. V shed 4 bases and J 4 bases; nucleotides not matched to a gene: 7.